This T cell receptor (beta chain) was obtained from a study of vaccination and CD4 T cells after COVID-19. Study at large: Overlapping peptides of the spike proteins of SARS-CoV-2, HCoV-NL63, HCoV-OC43 and HCoV-229E were used for cell stimulation.

Note on this clonotype: Antigen unknown.

Cultured CD4+ T cell DNA was sequenced using the Oncomine TCR Beta short-read assay. The genomic DNA was obtained from cultured CD4+ T cells by extraction with the QIAamp micro DNA kit. TCRdb reprocessed the PCR reads with MiXCR, giving one entry per CDR3 protein. Counted here are 25,000 or so distinct CDR3 sequences, over 60% occurring once; the ten biggest clones make up about 22%. Treatment given: roughly 10-day PBMC culture with coronavirus spike peptide pools or control peptides (ViraFEST assay). Once peptide pools had expanded antigen-specific T cells, ViraFEST sequenced TCRs. IL-2 at 9.5 to 10 IU/ml and peptide pools at about 9.5 ug/ml were added to PBMCs cultured at about 2.2 million per well. The CDR3 is 14 amino acids. CDR1 is SSHAT and CDR2 is FNYEAQ in the germline V gene (reference sequence). The ends were cut back, 4 bases at V and 0 bases at J, with 9 bases in the middle.

The rearrangement links TRBV7-7 to TRBJ2-5; tentative D call: TRBD1 (6 bases). The sequenced sample was CD4+ T cells from blood, cultured in vitro, obtained after SARS-CoV-2 vaccination. The clonotype comes from a human donor who received a COVID-19 vaccine. Here the CDR3 reads CASSSGQNQETQYF. The CDR3 coding sequence is TGTGCCAGCAGCTCCGGACAGAACCAAGAGACCCAGTACTTC.